What follows are 27 T cell receptor beta chains derived from one specimen sequenced in a study of cytomegalovirus exposure and HLA in healthy donors. Vbeta (60) and Jbeta (13) primers were used in the PCR. Data came from immunoSEQ multiplex PCR; TCRdb stores just in-frame clones and leaves some out. The sample includes approximately 110,000 clones. Sequencing input: PBMCs. The receptors were gathered from a man aged 18 to 29 in good health and CMV-seronegative.

The genes are TRBV7-2 and TRBJ2-2; TRBD2 matches at 9 bases. J lost 4 bases, V lost 5 bases, and 14 bases had no gene match. The CDR3 has 18 residues. Germline values: CDR1 SGHTA, CDR2 FQGNSA. The CDR3 loop reads CASSPRGRAGGFTGELFF. The CDR3 nucleotides read TGTGCCAGCAGCCCGCGGGGTCGAGCGGGAGGTTTCACCGGGGAGCTGTTTTTT. Combining the CDR3 with reference TRBV7-2 and TRBJ2-2 gives the whole variable domain GAGVSQSPSNKVTEKGKDVELRCDPISGHTALYWYRQSLGQGLEFLIYFQGNSAPDKSGLPSDRFSAERTGGSVSTLTIQRTQQEDSAVYLCASSPRGRAGGFTGELFFGEGSRLTVL.

The V and J genes are TRBV2 and TRBJ2-1; possible D gene TRBD2, 5 bases. Germline V gives CDR1 SNHLY, CDR2 FYNNEI. The CDR3 runs to 12 residues. Trimming took 5 bases from V and 12 from J, leaving 14 bases between them. The CDR3 spells CASSPPGSWQFF. The CDR3 region has the DNA TGTGCCAGCAGTCCCCCGGGGTCTTGGCAGTTCTTC.

The chain is built from TRBV14 and TRBJ2-5; the D gene is possibly TRBD2 (6 bases). This CDR3 spans 14 amino acids. From germline, CDR1 is SGHDN and CDR2 FVKESK. V gave up 0 bases and J gave up 9 bases, with 14 bases separating them. The CDR3: CASSQDRGLPAQYF. The CDR3 nucleotides are TGTGCCAGCAGCCAAGATAGAGGACTACCGGCCCAGTACTTC.

This chain uses TRBV5-1 with TRBJ2-7; tentative D call: TRBD2 (5 bases). The V end lost 6 bases, the J end lost 3 bases, and 19 bases lay between the germline ends. The CDR3 is made up of 15 amino acids. The germline V gene encodes CDR1 SGHRS and CDR2 YFSETQ. CDR3 residues: CASTFRTPLDYEQYF. The CDR3 DNA is TGCGCCAGCACCTTCCGGACTCCACTAGACTACGAGCAGTACTTC.

The rearrangement joins TRBV7-9 to TRBJ2-7; no clear D gene. This CDR3 is built from 13 residues. In germline, CDR1 is SEHNR, CDR2 FQNEAQ (reference sequence). With 10 bases removed from V and 0 bases from J, the gap between germline ends came to 13 bases. This CDR3 reads CATLLGSSYEQYF. In DNA, the CDR3 is TGTGCCACCTTGCTAGGTAGCTCCTACGAGCAGTACTTC. Together with reference TRBV7-9 and TRBJ2-7, the CDR3 gives the full variable domain: DTGVSQNPRHKITKRGQNVTFRCDPISEHNRLYWYRQTLGQGPEFLTYFQNEAQLEKSRLLSDRFSAERPKGSFSTLEIQRTEQGDSAMYLCATLLGSSYEQYFGPGTRLTVT.

The chain employs TRBV2 and TRBJ2-5; 8 bases agree with TRBD1. V shed 7 bases, J shed 2 bases, and the junction held 6 bases outside the gene matches. Germline loops: CDR1 SNHLY, CDR2 FYNNEI. The CDR3 runs to 14 residues. Here the CDR3 reads CASNYRGWQETQYF. CDR3 DNA sequence: TGTGCCAGCAACTACAGGGGGTGGCAAGAGACCCAGTACTTC. Full variable domain (remainder filled in from reference TRBV2 and TRBJ2-5): EPEVTQTPSHQVTQMGQEVILRCVPISNHLYFYWYRQILGQKVEFLVSFYNNEISEKSEIFDDQFSVERPDGSNFTLKIRSTKLEDSAMYFCASNYRGWQETQYFGPGTRLLVL.

The J gene is TRBJ2-7, the V gene TRBV5-1; 8 positions agree with TRBD2. CDR1 and CDR2 (germline): SGHRS, YFSETQ. CDR3 length equals 15 residues. The trim removed 2 bases at V and 7 bases at J, leaving 11 bases unmatched. The CDR3 spells CASSFTSGRGREQYF. The CDR3 DNA reads TGCGCCAGCAGCTTTACAAGCGGGAGAGGGAGGGAGCAGTACTTC.

J is TRBJ1-1 and V is TRBV9; a weak D match, TRBD1 (6 bases). V was shortened by 3 bases and J by 1 base, with 13 bases between the two germline ends. CDR3 size: 15 residues. Germline V lookup: CDR1 SGDLS, CDR2 YYNGEE. CDR3 residues: CASSASGTPNTEAFF. CDR3 DNA: TGTGCCAGCAGCGCCTCCGGGACACCGAACACTGAAGCTTTCTTT.

J is TRBJ1-2 and V is TRBV28, with D maybe TRBD1 (5 bases). Trimming removed 0 bases from V and 7 bases from J, with 9 bases in between. Germline V CDR1 and CDR2: MDHEN, SYDVKM. The CDR3 is 13 amino acids. For the CDR3, the DNA is TGTGCCAGCAGTTTATGGGGAAGGGGTGGCTACACCTTC. Amino acid sequence: CASSLWGRGGYTF.

This chain links TRBV4-2 with TRBJ2-7; 10 bases line up with TRBD2. Germline loops: CDR1 LGHNA, CDR2 YNFKEQ. The CDR3 covers 20 residues. Losses at the gene ends were 3 bases for V and 2 bases for J; bases not matched to a gene: 19. CDR3 in amino acids: CASSQMDLAGVEGRAYEQYF. CDR3 sequence (DNA): TGTGCCAGCAGCCAGATGGATCTAGCGGGAGTTGAAGGTAGGGCCTACGAGCAGTACTTC.

This chain links TRBV25-1 with TRBJ2-7, with D tentatively TRBD1 (5 bases). This CDR3 region has 14 residues. The germline V and J ends were trimmed by 5 bases and 6 bases, with 17 bases remaining between them. Germline V CDR1 and CDR2: MGHDK, SYGVNS. DNA for the CDR3: TGTGCCAGCAGTAACCTCAGGGATCTTGGCGAGCAGTACTTC. Translation gives CASSNLRDLGEQYF.

The CDR3 here is CASSVGGTGSYEQYF. For the CDR3, the DNA is TGTGCCAGCAGCGTAGGAGGAACAGGGTCCTACGAGCAGTACTTC. The chain couples TRBV9 to TRBJ2-7; maybe TRBD1 (6 bases). The CDR3 has 15 residues. Trimming removed 0 bases at V and 1 base at J, with 11 bases between. Germline loops: CDR1 SGDLS, CDR2 YYNGEE.

The rearrangement links TRBV6-1 to TRBJ1-1; D is perhaps TRBD1 (5 bases). Trimming removed 4 bases from V and 2 bases from J, with 17 bases in between. CDR3 length: 16 amino acids. Germline CDR1 MNHNS, CDR2 SASEGT. CDR3 nucleotide sequence: TGTGCCAGCAGTGGATTCATAGGGCAGGGCAACACTGAAGCTTTCTTT. This gives the protein CASSGFIGQGNTEAFF.

The chain carries TRBV27 and TRBJ1-1; the D is unclear. The CDR3 extends over 12 amino acids. The germline V gene encodes CDR1 MNHEY and CDR2 SMNVEV (reference sequence). The ends were cut back, 6 bases at V and 9 bases at J, with 14 bases in the middle. The chain's CDR3 is CASSHWTGKAFF. The CDR3 coding sequence is TGTGCCAGCAGCCACTGGACCGGGAAAGCTTTCTTT.

The chain uses TRBV27 and TRBJ2-1, with 9 bases lining up with TRBD1. This CDR3 is 19 amino acids long. The junction had 18 bases not matched to a gene; V was cut back by 4 bases and J by 5 bases. CDR1 and CDR2 from the germline V gene are MNHEY and SMNVEV (reference sequence). As DNA, the CDR3 is TGTGCCAGCAGTTCTTCCGGGACAGGGATGGCTTTTTTAAACAATGAGCAGTTCTTC. It encodes CASSSSGTGMAFLNNEQFF.

This chain links TRBV14 with TRBJ1-6; D is ambiguous. Trimming took off 2 bases at V and 9 bases at J, with 8 bases between the two ends. The CDR3 spans 13 residues. Germline V CDR1 and CDR2: SGHDN, FVKESK. CDR3 residues: CASSQLYGSPLHF. CDR3 bases: TGTGCCAGCAGCCAACTTTACGGTTCACCCCTCCACTTT. Full variable domain (outside the CDR3, taken from reference TRBV14 and TRBJ1-6): EAGVTQFPSHSVIEKGQTVTLRCDPISGHDNLYWYRRVMGKEIKFLLHFVKESKQDESGMPNNRFLAERTGGTYSTLKVQPAELEDSGVYFCASSQLYGSPLHFGNGTRLTVT.

The CDR3 here is CASSSVPGQGANEQFF. The DNA of the CDR3 is TGTGCCAGCAGTTCTGTACCGGGACAGGGGGCGAATGAGCAGTTCTTC. The chain employs TRBV28 and TRBJ2-1; 12 bases are shared with TRBD1. After removal of 4 bases from V and 7 bases from J, the junction contained 8 bases not matched to a gene. Germline V gene lookup returns CDR1 MDHEN and CDR2 SYDVKM. CDR3 length equals 16 residues.

The J gene is TRBJ2-7, the V gene TRBV28; 8 bases line up with TRBD1. The V gene end was trimmed by 7 bases and the J gene end by 2 bases; junction bases not matched to a gene: 10. Germline V gene data show CDR1 as MDHEN and CDR2 as SYDVKM. The CDR3 contains 15 residues. CDR3 coding DNA: TGTGCCAGCACTTCCGGGGGACAGGCGGCCTACGAGCAGTACTTC. Protein sequence: CASTSGGQAAYEQYF. The whole variable domain, remainder taken from reference TRBV28 and TRBJ2-7, is DVKVTQSSRYLVKRTGEKVFLECVQDMDHENMFWYRQDPGLGLRLIYFSYDVKMKEKGDIPEGYSVSREKKERFSLILESASTNQTSMYLCASTSGGQAAYEQYFGPGTRLTVT.

This rearrangement joins TRBV5-5 to TRBJ1-5, with D hard to call. The germline gives CDR1 SGHKS, CDR2 YYEKEE (reference sequence). V was trimmed by 4 bases and J by 5 bases, leaving 13 bases between them. CDR3 length: 14 amino acids. For the CDR3, the DNA is TGTGCCAGCAGCCTCCGGGGTCTCGATCAGCCCCAGCATTTT. Translating it yields CASSLRGLDQPQHF.

The chain combines TRBV4-2 with TRBJ1-3; perhaps TRBD1 as D (5 bases). Deletions cut 0 bases from V and 3 bases from J, with 21 bases between. The germline CDR1 and CDR2 sequences are LGHNA and YNFKEQ. The CDR3 sequence is 19 residues long. The CDR3 here is CASSQDTTGARADGNTIYF. As DNA, the CDR3 is TGTGCCAGCAGCCAAGATACCACGGGAGCCAGGGCAGATGGAAACACCATATATTTT.

The rearrangement links TRBV25-1 to TRBJ1-2, with 8 bases fitting TRBD1. Germline CDR1 reads MGHDK; CDR2 reads SYGVNS. Trimming removed 3 bases from V and 4 bases from J; junction bases left unmatched: 10. The CDR3 covers 16 residues. The CDR3, as DNA: TGTGCCAGCAGTGATACGAAACAGGGGGAGGTCTATGGCTACACCTTC. It translates to CASSDTKQGEVYGYTF.

The chain couples TRBV19 to TRBJ2-1; a possible D gene is TRBD2 (5 bases). The CDR3 is made up of 18 amino acids. Trimming removed 3 bases at V and 8 bases at J, with 26 bases between. The germline V gene encodes CDR1 LNHDA and CDR2 SQIVND (reference sequence). The CDR3 is CASSISFSGGPRSYEQFF. DNA of the CDR3: TGTGCCAGTAGTATTTCCTTTTCGGGCGGGCCTCGAAGCTATGAGCAGTTCTTC.

The gene calls are TRBV5-1 and TRBJ2-5, with unresolved D. V was clipped by 5 bases and J by 5 bases, with 16 bases between them. Germline CDR1 reads SGHRS; CDR2 reads YFSETQ. CDR3 length: 14 amino acids. CDR3 amino acids: CASSPLLLHETQYF. The CDR3 nucleotides read TGCGCCAGCAGTCCCTTACTGTTGCACGAGACCCAGTACTTC.

The chain recombines TRBV6-5 with TRBJ2-5; D is undetermined. The CDR3 totals 12 residues. Trimming took off 4 bases at V and 7 bases at J, with 10 bases between the two ends. Germline-derived CDR1 and CDR2 are MNHEY and SVGAGI. The CDR3 loop reads CASSSALGTQYF. In DNA form, the CDR3 reads TGTGCCAGCAGTTCCGCTCTAGGGACCCAGTACTTC.

This rearrangement joins TRBV28 to TRBJ2-5; TRBD2 matches at 8 bases. V shed 5 bases and J 2 bases; nucleotides not matched to a gene: 13. Germline CDR1 and CDR2: MDHEN and SYDVKM. The CDR3 contains 17 residues. The CDR3 sequence: CASSLPWLAGPQETQYF. Written as DNA, the CDR3 is TGTGCCAGCAGTCTGCCCTGGCTAGCGGGTCCTCAAGAGACCCAGTACTTC.

The J gene is TRBJ1-2, the V gene TRBV7-9; TRBD1 is a possible D gene (5 bases). The CDR3 length is 14 residues. V was shortened by 5 bases and J by 6 bases, with 16 bases between the two germline ends. Germline V gene lookup returns CDR1 SEHNR and CDR2 FQNEAQ (reference sequence). The CDR3 DNA sequence: TGTGCCAGCAGCCTAATGGGGCAGCATCATGGCTACACCTTC. This translates into CASSLMGQHHGYTF.

The chain joins TRBV27 to TRBJ1-3; no clear D gene. Germline lookup yields CDR1 MNHEY and CDR2 SMNVEV (reference sequence). Trimming cost V 3 bases and J 8 bases, with 8 bases left between them. This CDR3 comprises 12 residues. The CDR3 coding sequence is TGTGCCAGCAGTTTTCCGGGGTACACCATATATTTT. Translation gives CASSFPGYTIYF.